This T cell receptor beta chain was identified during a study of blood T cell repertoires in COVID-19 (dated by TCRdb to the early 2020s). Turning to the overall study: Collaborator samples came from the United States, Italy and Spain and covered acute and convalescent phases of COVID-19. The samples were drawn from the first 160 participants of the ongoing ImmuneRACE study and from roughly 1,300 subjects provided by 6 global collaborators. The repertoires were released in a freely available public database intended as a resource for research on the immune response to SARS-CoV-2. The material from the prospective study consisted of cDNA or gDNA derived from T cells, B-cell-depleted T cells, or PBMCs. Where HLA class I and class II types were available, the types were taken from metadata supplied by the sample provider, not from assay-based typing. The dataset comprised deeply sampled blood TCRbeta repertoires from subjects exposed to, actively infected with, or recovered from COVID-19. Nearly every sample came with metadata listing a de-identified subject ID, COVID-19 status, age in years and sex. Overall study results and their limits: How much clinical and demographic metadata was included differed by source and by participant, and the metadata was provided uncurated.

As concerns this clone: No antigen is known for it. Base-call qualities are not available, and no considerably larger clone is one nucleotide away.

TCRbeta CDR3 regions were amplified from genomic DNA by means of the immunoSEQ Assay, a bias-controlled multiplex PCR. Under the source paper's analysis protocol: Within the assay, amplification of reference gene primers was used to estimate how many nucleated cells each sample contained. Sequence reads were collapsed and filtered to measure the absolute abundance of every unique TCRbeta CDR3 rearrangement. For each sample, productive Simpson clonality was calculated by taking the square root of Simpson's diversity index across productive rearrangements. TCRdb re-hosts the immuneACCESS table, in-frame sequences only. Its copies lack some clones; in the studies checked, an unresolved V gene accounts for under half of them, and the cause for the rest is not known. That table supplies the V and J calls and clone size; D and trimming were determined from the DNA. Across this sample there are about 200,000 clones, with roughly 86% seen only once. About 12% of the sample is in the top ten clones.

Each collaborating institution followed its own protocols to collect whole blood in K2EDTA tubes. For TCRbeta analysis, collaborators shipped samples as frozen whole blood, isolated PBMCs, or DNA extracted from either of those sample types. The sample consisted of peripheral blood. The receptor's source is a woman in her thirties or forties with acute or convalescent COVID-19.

Read as DNA, the sequence is TGTGCCAGCAGCCAAGTAAGCACCGCTATCGGTGAAAAACTGTTTTTT. Its protein reads: CASSQVSTAIGEKLFF. The chain uses TRBV4-2 and TRBJ1-4; there is no confident call for the D gene. Via the germline V gene, CDR1 is LGHNA and CDR2 YNFKEQ. The CDR3, from cysteine to phenylalanine, totals 16 residues. CDR3 DNA only is kept here, 48 bases in frame from base 1. V was cut back by 1 base and J by 7 bases, leaving a gap of 16 bases between them.